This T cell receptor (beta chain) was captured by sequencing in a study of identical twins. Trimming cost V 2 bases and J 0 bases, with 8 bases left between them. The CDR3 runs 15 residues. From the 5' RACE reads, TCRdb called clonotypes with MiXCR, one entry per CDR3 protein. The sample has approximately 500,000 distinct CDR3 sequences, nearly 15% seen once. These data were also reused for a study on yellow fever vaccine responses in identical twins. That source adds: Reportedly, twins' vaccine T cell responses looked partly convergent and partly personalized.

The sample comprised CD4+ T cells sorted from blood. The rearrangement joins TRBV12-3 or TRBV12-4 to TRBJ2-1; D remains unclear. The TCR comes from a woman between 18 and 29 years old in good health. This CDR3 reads CASSLLDFSYNEQFF. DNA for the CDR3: TGTGCCAGCAGTTTACTTGACTTCTCCTACAATGAGCAGTTCTTC.